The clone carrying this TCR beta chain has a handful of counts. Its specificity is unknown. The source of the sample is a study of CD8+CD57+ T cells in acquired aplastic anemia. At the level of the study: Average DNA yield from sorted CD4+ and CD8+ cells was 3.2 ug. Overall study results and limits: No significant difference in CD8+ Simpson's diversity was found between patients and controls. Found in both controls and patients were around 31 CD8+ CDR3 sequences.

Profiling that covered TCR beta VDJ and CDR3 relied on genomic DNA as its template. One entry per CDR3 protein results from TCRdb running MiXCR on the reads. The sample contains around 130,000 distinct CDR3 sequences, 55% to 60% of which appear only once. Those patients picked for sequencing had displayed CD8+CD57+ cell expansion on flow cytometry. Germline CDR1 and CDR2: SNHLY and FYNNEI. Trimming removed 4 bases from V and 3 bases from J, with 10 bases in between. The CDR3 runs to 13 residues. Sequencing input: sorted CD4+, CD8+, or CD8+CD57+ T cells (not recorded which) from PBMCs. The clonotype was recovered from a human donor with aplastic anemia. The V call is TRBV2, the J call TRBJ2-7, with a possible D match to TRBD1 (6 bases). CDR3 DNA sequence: TGTGCCAGCAGTGGGACAGACGACTACGAGCAGTACTTC. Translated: CASSGTDDYEQYF.